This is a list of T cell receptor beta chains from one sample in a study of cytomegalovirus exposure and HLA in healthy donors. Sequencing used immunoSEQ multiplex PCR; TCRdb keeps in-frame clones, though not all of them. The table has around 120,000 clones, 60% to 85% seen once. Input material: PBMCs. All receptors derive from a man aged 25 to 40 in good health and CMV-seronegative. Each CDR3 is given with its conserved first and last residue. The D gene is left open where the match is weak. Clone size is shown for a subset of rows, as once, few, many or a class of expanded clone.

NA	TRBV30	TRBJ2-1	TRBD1	TGTGCCTGGAGCGGGACAGGGGGGACCTACAATGAGCAGTTCTTC	CAWSGTGGTYNEQFF
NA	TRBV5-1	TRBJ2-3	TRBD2	TGCGCCAGCAGCTTGGAGTGGACTAGCGGGCCAGATACGCAGTATTTT	CASSLEWTSGPDTQYF
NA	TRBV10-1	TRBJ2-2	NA	TGCGCCAGCAGTGAATCAGGTCCCGGGGAGCTGTTTTTT	CASSESGPGELFF
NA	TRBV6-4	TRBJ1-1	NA	TGTGCCAGCAGTGACTCGGGTGGGGGCATCAATGAAGCTTTCTTT	CASSDSGGGINEAFF
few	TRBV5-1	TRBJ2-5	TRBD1	TGCGCCAGCAGCTCGGGACAGCAAGAGACCCAGTACTTC	CASSSGQQETQYF
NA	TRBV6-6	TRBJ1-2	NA	TGTGCCAGCAGTTACTCCTCGACAGAGATCTATGGCTACACCTTC	CASSYSSTEIYGYTF
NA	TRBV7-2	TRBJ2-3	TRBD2	TGTGCCAGCAGCTCCCAACGGTCTAGCGGGGGGACGCAGTATTTT	CASSSQRSSGGTQYF
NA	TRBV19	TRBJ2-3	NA	TGTGCCAGTAGACAGGGTTTCACAGATACGCAGTATTTT	CASRQGFTDTQYF
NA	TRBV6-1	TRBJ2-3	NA	TGTGCCAGCAGTGACGTCAGGGGCTCGTCAGATACGCAGTATTTT	CASSDVRGSSDTQYF
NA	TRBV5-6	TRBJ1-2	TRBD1	TGTGCCAGCAGCACCGGGACAGGGGGCGATGGCTACACCTTC	CASSTGTGGDGYTF
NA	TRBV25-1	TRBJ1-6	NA	TGTGCCAGCTCCCGGGACAACCTATATTTTGACCTCCACTTT	CASSRDNLYFDLHF
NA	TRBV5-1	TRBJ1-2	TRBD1	TGCGCCAGCAGCCCGGGGACAGGGGACTATGGCTACACCTTC	CASSPGTGDYGYTF
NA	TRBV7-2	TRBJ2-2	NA	TGTGCCAGCAGAAGGGACACGGGTAACACCGGGGAGCTGTTTTTT	CASRRDTGNTGELFF
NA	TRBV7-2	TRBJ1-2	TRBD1	TGTGCCAGCAGCCTAATGGGCAGGGGGGACGGCTACACCTTC	CASSLMGRGDGYTF
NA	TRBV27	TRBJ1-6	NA	TGTGCCAGCAGTCGCCAAGGCTTAAGCAGCGGTTCACCCCTCCACTTT	CASSRQGLSSGSPLHF
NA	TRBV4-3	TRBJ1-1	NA	TGCGCCAGCAGCCAAGATAGCCAGGGAAGTCGGGCTTTCTTT	CASSQDSQGSRAFF
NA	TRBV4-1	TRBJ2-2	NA	TGCGCCAGCAGCCAAGATGAGGTCGGGGAGCTGTTTTTT	CASSQDEVGELFF
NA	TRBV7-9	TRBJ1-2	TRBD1	TGTGCCAGCAGCTTTGGACAGGGGGCCTGGGGTGGCTACACCTTC	CASSFGQGAWGGYTF
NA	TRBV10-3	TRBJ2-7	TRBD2	TGTGCCATCAGTGAGTCCTTAATTAGCGGGGGGACCTACGAGCAGTACTTC	CAISESLISGGTYEQYF
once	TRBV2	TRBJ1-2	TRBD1	TGTGCCAGCAGTGAAACGCAGGGGGCTAACTATGGCTACACCTTC	CASSETQGANYGYTF
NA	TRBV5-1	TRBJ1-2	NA	TGCGCCAGCAGCACCGAGCAGGGTGGCTACACCTTC	CASSTEQGGYTF
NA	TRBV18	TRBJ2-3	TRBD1	TGTGCCAGCTCACCACGGCAGGGGGCTAGTAGGCTAACGCAGTATTTT	CASSPRQGASRLTQYF
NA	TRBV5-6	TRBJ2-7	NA	TGTGCCAGCAGCTTGGCTTTAGCGGACCTCATCTACGAGCAGTACTTC	CASSLALADLIYEQYF
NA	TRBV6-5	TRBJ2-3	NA	TGTGCCAGCAGCCTAGGGAGGACGCAGTATTTT	CASSLGRTQYF
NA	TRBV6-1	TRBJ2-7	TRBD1	TGTGCCAGCAGGCCGGGCGGACAGGGGGTCTCCGAGCAGTACTTC	CASRPGGQGVSEQYF
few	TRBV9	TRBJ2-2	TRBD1	TGTGCCAGCAGCAAAAACAGGGGAACCGGGGAGCTGTTTTTT	CASSKNRGTGELFF
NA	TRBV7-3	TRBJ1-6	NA	TGTGCCAGCAGCTTAGGAGGGTGGGATTCACCCCTCCACTTT	CASSLGGWDSPLHF
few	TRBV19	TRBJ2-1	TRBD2	TGTGCCAGTACCCTAGCGGCTGGCGGAGGCCGGGGTAAGAATGAGCAGTTCTTC	CASTLAAGGGRGKNEQFF
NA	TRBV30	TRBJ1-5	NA	TGTGCCTGGAGTCTGGGGGGGTGGGATCAGCCCCAGCATTTT	CAWSLGGWDQPQHF
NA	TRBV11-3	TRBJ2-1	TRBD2	TGTGCCAGCAGCTTAGGTGGGACTAGCGGGGGTAATGAGCAGTTCTTC	CASSLGGTSGGNEQFF
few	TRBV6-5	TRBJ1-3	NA	TGTGCCAGCAGCACAGGGACTGGAAACACCATATATTTT	CASSTGTGNTIYF
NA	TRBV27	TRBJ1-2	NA	TGTGCCAGCAGTTTGGCGGGGGCGAAAGATGGCTACACCTTC	CASSLAGAKDGYTF
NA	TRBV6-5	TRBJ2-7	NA	TGTGCCAGCAGTTCGGGACTTCCGAGCTCCTACGAGCAGTACTTC	CASSSGLPSSYEQYF
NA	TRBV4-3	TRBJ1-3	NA	TGCGCCAGCAGCCAAGCCCCTACGGGGGCTGGAAACACCATATATTTT	CASSQAPTGAGNTIYF
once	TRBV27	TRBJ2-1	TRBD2	TGTGCCAGCAGTCTAGCGGACTTGTACAATGAGCAGTTCTTC	CASSLADLYNEQFF
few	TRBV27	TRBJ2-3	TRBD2	TGTGCCAGCGGGAGGGCCGCAGATACGCAGTATTTT	CASGRAADTQYF
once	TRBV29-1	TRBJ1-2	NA	TGCAGCGTTTTGAACAGGGAAAGGAATCCCTATGGCTACACCTTC	CSVLNRERNPYGYTF
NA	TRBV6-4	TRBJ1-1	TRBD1	TGTGCCAGCAGGAGGACAGGGGGCTGGAGCTTT	CASRRTGGWSF
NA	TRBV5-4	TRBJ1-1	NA	TGTGCCAGCAGCTTGGAACCAGGGAACACTGAAGCTTTCTTT	CASSLEPGNTEAFF
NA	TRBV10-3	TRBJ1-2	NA	TGTGCCATCGGAGCCGAGGGTTTTCGCTACACCTTC	CAIGAEGFRYTF
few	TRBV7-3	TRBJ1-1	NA	TGTGCCAGCAGCAGCTTACCGGGACACAAAATGAACACTGAAGCTTTCTTT	CASSSLPGHKMNTEAFF
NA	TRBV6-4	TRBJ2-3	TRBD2	TGTGCCAGCAGTGACCGACCTATTAGCGGGGCCACAGATACGCAGTATTTT	CASSDRPISGATDTQYF
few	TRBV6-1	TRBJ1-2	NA	TGTGCCAGCAGTGAATCAAGACAGGCTGACTATGGCTACACCTTC	CASSESRQADYGYTF
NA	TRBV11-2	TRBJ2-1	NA	TGTGCCAGCAGCCCAGTCATGGGCGCCTTGGGTAATGAGCAGTTCTTC	CASSPVMGALGNEQFF